This paragraph reports one TCR beta chain. No cognate antigen has been identified for it. No per-base quality is available; no much larger clone lies one base away. This sample was taken from a study of T cell responses to AZD1222 COVID-19 vaccine (dated by TCRdb to the early 2020s). The study in broad terms: Because spike-specific TCR depth and breadth did not differ between the two schedules, AZD1222 recipients who got a second dose at roughly 4 weeks were pooled with those who got a second dose at roughly 12 weeks. TCR sequencing covered over 230 trial participants: 207 given two doses of AZD1222 and approximately 26 given two doses of MenACWY control vaccine. Trial participants were enrolled by age into subgroups of 18-55, 56-69 and 70-plus years, and about 150, 27 and 61 TCR-sequenced participants, respectively, were included in these subgroups. What the authors observed across the whole study: Vaccine-associated CD4 TCRs spanned the whole spike protein, with dominant responses in regions 160-218 and 743-854. Because no day 14 peak-response samples were available, the repertoires could be characterized only after the peak T cell response. Conclusions about previously exposed vaccinees are limited because only a handful of AZD1222 recipients were SARS-CoV-2 seropositive at baseline. Participants were mostly white British and included more females than males, and it was suggested by the authors that clonal diversity may have been underestimated. A significant rise in spike-specific TCR breadth and depth was observed after two AZD1222 doses relative to day 0 and relative to MenACWY recipients. Epitopes outside the regions mutated in the B.1.351 and B.1.1.7 variants were reportedly recognized by nearly half of the unique spike-specific TCRs. In the small 56-69-year group, the increase in depth fell short of significance, most likely because of low power.

The sample's time point label, in plain terms: baseline before first vaccination. The vaccinee samples were drawn from two UK trials, COV001 and COV002, one of which was a single-blind randomized controlled phase 2/3 trial testing AZD1222 (ChAdOx1 nCoV-19) in healthy adults. For TCRbeta chain sequencing, PBMC samples from trial participants were taken at day 0 and at day 28 after the second dose. The CDR3 regions of human TCRbeta chains were analyzed by immunosequencing. The original methods were these. Repertoire TCRs were matched against a reference library of SARS-CoV-2-specific TCRs generated with the MIRA antigen-specificity platform. Breadth was defined as the fraction of unique TCRs that were SARS-CoV-2-associated, and depth was defined as the fraction of total T cells that were SARS-CoV-2-associated. Using the MIRA data, each spike-specific TCR was assigned both to the spike region to which the TCR was reactive and to a CD4 or CD8 class. Log10-transformed breadth and depth values were compared by one-way ANOVA with Sidak's multiple comparisons tests. The immuneACCESS repertoire file appears here via TCRdb, limited to in-frame rearrangements. These files lack a portion of the clones; in checked studies, under half of the deficit traces to unresolved V genes, and the cause of the others is not known. V and J calls and clone size are as listed in that table; D and trimming were resolved from the DNA. This sample comprises some 99,000 clones, about 88% of them detected only once. The ten most abundant clones make up approximately 17% of the sample.

Inclusive of the bounding cysteine and phenylalanine, the CDR3 is 15 residues long. The kept DNA is CDR3 alone, 45 bases in frame from the first base. Trimming removed 0 bases from V and 8 bases from J, leaving 17 bases between the germline ends. The germline V gene sets CDR1 to SGDLS and CDR2 to YYNGEE. The chain couples TRBV9 to TRBJ1-2, and possibly TRBD1, on 5 matching bases. The specimen comprised peripheral blood, sampled on day 0 of AZD1222 vaccination. This TCR derives from an adult in good health. The nucleotide sequence reads TGTGCCAGCAGCGTAGGTATCGTCAGGGCGAGGGGCTACACCTTC. The encoded protein is CASSVGIVRARGYTF.